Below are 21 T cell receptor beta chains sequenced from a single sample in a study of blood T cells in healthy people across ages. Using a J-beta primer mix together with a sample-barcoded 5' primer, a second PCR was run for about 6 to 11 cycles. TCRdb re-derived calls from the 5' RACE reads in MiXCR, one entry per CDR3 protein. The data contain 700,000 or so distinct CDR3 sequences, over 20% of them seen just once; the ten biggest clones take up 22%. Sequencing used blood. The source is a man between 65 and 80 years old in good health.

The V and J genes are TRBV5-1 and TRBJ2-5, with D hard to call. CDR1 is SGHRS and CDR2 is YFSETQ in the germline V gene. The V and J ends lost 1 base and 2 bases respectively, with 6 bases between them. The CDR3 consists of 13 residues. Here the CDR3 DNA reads TGCGCCAGCAGCTTGAAACTACAAGAGACCCAGTACTTC. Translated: CASSLKLQETQYF.

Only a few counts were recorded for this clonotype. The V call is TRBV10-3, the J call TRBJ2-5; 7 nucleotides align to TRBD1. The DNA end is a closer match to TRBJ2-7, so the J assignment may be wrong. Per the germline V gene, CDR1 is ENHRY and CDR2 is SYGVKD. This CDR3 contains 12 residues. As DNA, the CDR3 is TGTGCCATCGGGACAGTAGACTACGAGCAGTACTTC. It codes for CAIGTVDYEQYF.

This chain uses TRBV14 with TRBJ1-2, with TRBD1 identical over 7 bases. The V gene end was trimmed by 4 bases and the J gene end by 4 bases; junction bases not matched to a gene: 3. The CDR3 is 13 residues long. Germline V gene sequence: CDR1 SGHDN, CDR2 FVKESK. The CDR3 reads CASSRTGTYGYTF. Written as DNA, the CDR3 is TGTGCCAGCAGCCGGACAGGAACCTATGGCTACACCTTC.

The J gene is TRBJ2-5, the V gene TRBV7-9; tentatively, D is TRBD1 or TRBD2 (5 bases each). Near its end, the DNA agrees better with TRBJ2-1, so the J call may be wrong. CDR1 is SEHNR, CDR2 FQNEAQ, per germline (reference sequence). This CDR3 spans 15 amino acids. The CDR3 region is CASSTPGTFRNEQFF. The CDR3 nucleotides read TGTGCCAGCAGCACACCGGGGACGTTTCGGAATGAGCAGTTCTTC.

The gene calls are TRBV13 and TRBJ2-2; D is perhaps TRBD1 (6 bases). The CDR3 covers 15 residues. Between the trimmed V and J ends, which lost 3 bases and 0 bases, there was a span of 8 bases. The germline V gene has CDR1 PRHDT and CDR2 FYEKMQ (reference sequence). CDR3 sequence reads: CASSLGHPNTGELFF. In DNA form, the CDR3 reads TGTGCCAGCAGCTTGGGACACCCGAACACCGGGGAGCTGTTTTTT.

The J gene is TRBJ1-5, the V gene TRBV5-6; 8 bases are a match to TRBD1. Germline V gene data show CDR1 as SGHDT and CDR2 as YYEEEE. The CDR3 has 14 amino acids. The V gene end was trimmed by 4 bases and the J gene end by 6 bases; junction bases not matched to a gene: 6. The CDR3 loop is CASSRTGGSQPQHF. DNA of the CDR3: TGTGCCAGCAGCCGAACAGGGGGTAGTCAGCCCCAGCATTTT.

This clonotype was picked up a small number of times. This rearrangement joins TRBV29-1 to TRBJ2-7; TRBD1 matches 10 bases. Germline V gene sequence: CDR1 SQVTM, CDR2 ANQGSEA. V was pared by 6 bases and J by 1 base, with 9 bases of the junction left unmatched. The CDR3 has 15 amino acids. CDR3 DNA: TGCAGCGTAGAATCGGGACAGGGGAAATCCTACGAGCAGTACTTC. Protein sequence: CSVESGQGKSYEQYF.

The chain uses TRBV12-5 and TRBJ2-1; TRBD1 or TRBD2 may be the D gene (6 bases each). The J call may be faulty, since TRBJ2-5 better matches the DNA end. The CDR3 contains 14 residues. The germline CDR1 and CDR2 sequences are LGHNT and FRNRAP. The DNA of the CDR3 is TGTGCTAGTGCCCGAGAGGGGGGAAGAGAGACCCAGTACTTC. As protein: CASAREGGRETQYF.

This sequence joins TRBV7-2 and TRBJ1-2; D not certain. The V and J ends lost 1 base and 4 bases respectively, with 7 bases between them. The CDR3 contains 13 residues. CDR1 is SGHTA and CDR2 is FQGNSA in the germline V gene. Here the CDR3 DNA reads TGTGCCAGCAGCTTAGACGACTTCTATGGCTACACCTTC. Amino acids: CASSLDDFYGYTF.

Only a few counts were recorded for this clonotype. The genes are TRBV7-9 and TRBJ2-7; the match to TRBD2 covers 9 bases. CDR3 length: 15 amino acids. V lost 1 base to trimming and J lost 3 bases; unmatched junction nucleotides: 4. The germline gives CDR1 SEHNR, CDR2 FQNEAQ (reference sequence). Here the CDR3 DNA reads TGTGCCAGCAGCTTAGGGATAGCGGGGGTCTACGAGCAGTACTTC. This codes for CASSLGIAGVYEQYF.

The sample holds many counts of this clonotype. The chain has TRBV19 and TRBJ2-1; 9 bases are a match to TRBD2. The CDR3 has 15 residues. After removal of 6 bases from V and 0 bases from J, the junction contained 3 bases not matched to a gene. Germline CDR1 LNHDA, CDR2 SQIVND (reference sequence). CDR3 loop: CASSQTSGSYNEQFF. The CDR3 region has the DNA TGTGCCAGTAGCCAGACTAGCGGCTCCTACAATGAGCAGTTCTTC.

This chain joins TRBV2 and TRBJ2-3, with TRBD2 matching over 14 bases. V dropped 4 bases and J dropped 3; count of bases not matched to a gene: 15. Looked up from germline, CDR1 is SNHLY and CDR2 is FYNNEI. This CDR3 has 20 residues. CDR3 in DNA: TGTGCCAGCAGTGCTCCAAGGGTAGGACTAGCGGGGGGCAGAACAGATACGCAGTATTTT. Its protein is CASSAPRVGLAGGRTDTQYF.

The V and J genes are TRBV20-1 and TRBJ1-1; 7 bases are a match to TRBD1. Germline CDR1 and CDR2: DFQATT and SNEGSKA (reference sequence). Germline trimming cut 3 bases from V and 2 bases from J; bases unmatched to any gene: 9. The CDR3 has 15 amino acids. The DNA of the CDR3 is TGCAGTGCTAGTTCATTGGGGACAGAAAACACTGAAGCTTTCTTT. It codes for CSASSLGTENTEAFF.

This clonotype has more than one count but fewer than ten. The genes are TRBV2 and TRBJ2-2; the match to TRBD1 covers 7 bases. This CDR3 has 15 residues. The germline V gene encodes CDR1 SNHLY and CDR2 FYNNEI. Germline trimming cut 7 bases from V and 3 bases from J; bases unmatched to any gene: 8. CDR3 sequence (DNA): TGTGCCAGCAATCGACAGGGAATTGACACCGGGGAGCTGTTTTTT. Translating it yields CASNRQGIDTGELFF.

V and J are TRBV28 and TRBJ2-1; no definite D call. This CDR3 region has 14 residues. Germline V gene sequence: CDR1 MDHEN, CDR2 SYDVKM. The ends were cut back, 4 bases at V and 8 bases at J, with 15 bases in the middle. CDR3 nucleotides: TGTGCCAGCAGTTGGGCTCTTGGTAGGGATGAGCAGTTCTTC. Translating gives CASSWALGRDEQFF.

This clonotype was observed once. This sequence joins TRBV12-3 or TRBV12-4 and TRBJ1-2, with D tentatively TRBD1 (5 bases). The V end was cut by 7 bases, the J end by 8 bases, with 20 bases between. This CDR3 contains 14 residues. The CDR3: CASNLGLPTGGYTF. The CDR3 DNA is TGTGCCAGCAACTTGGGGCTACCAACTGGGGGCTACACCTTC.

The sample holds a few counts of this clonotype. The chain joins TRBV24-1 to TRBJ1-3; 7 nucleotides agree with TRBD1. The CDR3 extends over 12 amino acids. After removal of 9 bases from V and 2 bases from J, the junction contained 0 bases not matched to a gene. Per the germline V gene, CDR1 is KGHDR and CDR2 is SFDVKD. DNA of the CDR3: TGTGCCACCCAGGGGGCTGGAAACACCATATATTTT. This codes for CATQGAGNTIYF.

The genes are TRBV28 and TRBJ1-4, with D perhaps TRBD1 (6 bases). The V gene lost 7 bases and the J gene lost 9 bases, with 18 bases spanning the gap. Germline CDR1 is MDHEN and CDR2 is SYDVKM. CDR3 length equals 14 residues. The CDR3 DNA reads TGTGCCAGCACTCTAGGGGGGGGGCTGAAAAAACTGTTTTTT. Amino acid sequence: CASTLGGGLKKLFF.

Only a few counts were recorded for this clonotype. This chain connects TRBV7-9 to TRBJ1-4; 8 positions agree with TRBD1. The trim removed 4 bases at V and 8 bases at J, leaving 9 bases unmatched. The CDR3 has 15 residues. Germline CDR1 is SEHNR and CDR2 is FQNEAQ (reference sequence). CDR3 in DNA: TGTGCCAGCAGCTCTCCGGACAGGGCGGCGGAAAAACTGTTTTTT. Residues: CASSSPDRAAEKLFF.

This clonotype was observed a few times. CDR3 DNA sequence: TGCAGTGCTAGAGCAGGGAACTATGGCTACACCTTC. This translates into CSARAGNYGYTF. V and J are TRBV20-1 and TRBJ1-2, with D possibly TRBD1 on 5 matching bases. Trimming took 1 base from V and 2 from J, leaving 5 bases between them. CDR3 length equals 12 residues. Looked up from germline, CDR1 is DFQATT and CDR2 is SNEGSKA (reference sequence).

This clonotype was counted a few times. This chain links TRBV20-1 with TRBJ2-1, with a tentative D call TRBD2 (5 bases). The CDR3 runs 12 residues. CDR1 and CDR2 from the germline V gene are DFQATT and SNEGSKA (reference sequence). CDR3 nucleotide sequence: TGCAGCCACGGAGGACTTCACAATGAGCAGTTCTTC. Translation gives CSHGGLHNEQFF.